This TCR beta chain originates from a study of early T cells in non-severe SARS-CoV-2 infection. Study as a whole: Unsorted whole-blood RNA was sequenced in bulk, leaving chains unpaired.

This clonotype was counted a few times. Each single cDNA molecule received a unique molecular identifier. TCRdb independently ran MiXCR on the 5' RACE reads; one entry per CDR3 protein. The table includes about 26,000 distinct CDR3 sequences, roughly 4% detected once. Trimming took 5 bases from V and 9 from J; bases not matched to a gene: 11. From germline, CDR1 is DFQATT and CDR2 SNEGSKA (reference sequence). This CDR3 contains 15 residues. This rearrangement joins TRBV20-1 to TRBJ2-1; 12 nucleotides agree with TRBD2. The sequence derives from an adult who was a healthcare worker with PCR-confirmed SARS-CoV-2 infection or an uninfected control (not recorded which). Sequencing used whole blood. This chain's CDR3 is CSAQIGLAGYGEQFF. The CDR3 DNA follows: TGCAGTGCTCAGATTGGACTAGCGGGATATGGTGAGCAGTTCTTC.